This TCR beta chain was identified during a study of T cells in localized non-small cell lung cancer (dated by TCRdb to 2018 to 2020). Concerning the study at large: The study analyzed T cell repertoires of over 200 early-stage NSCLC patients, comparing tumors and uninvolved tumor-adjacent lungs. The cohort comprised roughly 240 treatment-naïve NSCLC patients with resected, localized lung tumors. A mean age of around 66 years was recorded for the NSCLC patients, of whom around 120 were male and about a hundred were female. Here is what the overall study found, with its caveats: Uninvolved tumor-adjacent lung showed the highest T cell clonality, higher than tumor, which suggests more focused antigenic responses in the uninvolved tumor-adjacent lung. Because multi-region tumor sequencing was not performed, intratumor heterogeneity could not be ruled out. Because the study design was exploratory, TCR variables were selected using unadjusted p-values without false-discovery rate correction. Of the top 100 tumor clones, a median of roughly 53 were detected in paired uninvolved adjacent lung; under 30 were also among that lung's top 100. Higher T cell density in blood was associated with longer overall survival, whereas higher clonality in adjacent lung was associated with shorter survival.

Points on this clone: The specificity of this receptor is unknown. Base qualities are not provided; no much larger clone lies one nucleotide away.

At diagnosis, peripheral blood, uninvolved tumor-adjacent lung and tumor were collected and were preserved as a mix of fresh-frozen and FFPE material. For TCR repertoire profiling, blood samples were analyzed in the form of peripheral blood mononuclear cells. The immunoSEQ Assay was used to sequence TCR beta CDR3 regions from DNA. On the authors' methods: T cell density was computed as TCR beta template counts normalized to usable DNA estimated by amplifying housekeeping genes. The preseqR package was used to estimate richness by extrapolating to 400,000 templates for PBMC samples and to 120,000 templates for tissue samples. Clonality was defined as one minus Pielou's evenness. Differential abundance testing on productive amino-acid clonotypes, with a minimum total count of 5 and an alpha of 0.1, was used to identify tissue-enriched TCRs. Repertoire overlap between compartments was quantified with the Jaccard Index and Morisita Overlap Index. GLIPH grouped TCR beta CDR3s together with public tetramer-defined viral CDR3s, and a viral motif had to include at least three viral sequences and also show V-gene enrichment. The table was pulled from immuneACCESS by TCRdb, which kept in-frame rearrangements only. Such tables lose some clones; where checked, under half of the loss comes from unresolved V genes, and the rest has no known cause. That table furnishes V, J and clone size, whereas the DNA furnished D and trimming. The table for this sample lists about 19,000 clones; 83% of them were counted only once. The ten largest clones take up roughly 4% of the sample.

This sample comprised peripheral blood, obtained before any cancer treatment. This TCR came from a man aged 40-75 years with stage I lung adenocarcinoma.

The CDR3 amino acid sequence is: CASSWTSGGAGGTYEQYF. The base sequence is TGTGCCAGCAGCTGGACTAGCGGGGGGGCCGGAGGAACCTACGAGCAGTACTTC. The rearrangement joined TRBV7-2 to TRBJ2-7, with 15 central nucleotides matching TRBD2. The germline V gene sets CDR1 to SGHTA and CDR2 to FQGNSA. The CDR3 starts with the cysteine, ends with the phenylalanine, and has 18 residues. Only the CDR3 DNA stays, 54 bases, in frame from base 1. Trimming takes 4 bases off V and 2 bases off J; junction bases not matched to a gene: 9.